This note documents a single T cell receptor (beta chain) sequence. Its antigen is as yet unknown. The data were obtained in a study of cytomegalovirus exposure and HLA in healthy donors. Study results and caveats: Looking again later, the authors saw that most CMV-associated TCR beta chains seemed HLA-restricted. In vitro experiments confirmed that three CMV-associated chains were specific for CMV antigens.

The CDR3 runs to 13 residues. Germline V lookup: CDR1 MDHEN, CDR2 SYDVKM. Trimming shortened V by 2 bases and J by 4 bases, and 6 bases separated the two germline ends. Healthy bone marrow donors made up the donor group. PCR amplification relied on 60 Vbeta primers (plus 13 Jbeta primers). Sequencing was performed with immunoSEQ multiplex PCR; in TCRdb, only in-frame clones are kept and a portion is missing. The sample holds 150,000 to 200,000 clones, just under 80% seen once. Sequencing used PBMCs. The TCR was taken from a young man in good health and CMV-seropositive. The genes are TRBV28 and TRBJ2-4, with D unresolved. The CDR3 loop reads CASSLVRKNIQYF. CDR3 nucleotides: TGTGCCAGCAGTTTAGTGAGGAAAAACATTCAGTACTTC.